What follows are 6 T cell receptor beta chains derived from one specimen sequenced in a study of blood T cell repertoires in COVID-19. The table came from immunoSEQ multiplex PCR; TCRdb's copy has only in-frame clones and leaves some out. The table has hundreds of thousands of clones, roughly four fifths seen once. Specimen: PBMCs or T cells enriched from blood (not recorded which). The receptors stem from a man between 25 and 39 years old with acute COVID-19.

This chain connects TRBV7-7 to TRBJ2-5; no firm D call. The V end was cut by 5 bases, the J end by 5 bases, with 18 bases between. The CDR3 has 15 amino acids. Germline V gives CDR1 SSHAT, CDR2 FNYEAQ (reference sequence). The CDR3 sequence: CASSQSAAPRETQYF. The CDR3, as DNA: TGTGCCAGCAGCCAATCTGCGGCACCAAGGGAGACCCAGTACTTC.

This clone appeared a few times. The V gene is TRBV19, the J gene TRBJ2-1, with 11 bases identical to TRBD2. Germline assignment: CDR1 LNHDA and CDR2 SQIVND (reference sequence). With 5 bases clipped from V and 0 bases from J, the junction kept 0 bases outside the gene matches. The length of the CDR3 is 15 residues. CDR3 loop: CASSGLAGSYNEQFF. The CDR3 bases are TGTGCCAGTAGTGGACTAGCGGGCTCCTACAATGAGCAGTTCTTC.

This chain links TRBV3-1 (or the pseudogene TRBV3-2) with TRBJ2-1; 7 bases are shared with TRBD1. The germline V gene encodes CDR1 LGHDT and CDR2 YNNKEL (reference sequence). The CDR3 is 14 residues long. Trimming cost V 6 bases and J 6 bases; bases outside gene matches: 8. The DNA of the CDR3 is TGTGCCAGCAGAAAGACAGGGTCAGGCAATGAGCAGTTCTTC. Residues: CASRKTGSGNEQFF.

The rearrangement links TRBV30 to TRBJ2-6; 9 nucleotides align to TRBD1. Germline-derived CDR1 and CDR2 are GTSNPN and SVGIG (reference sequence). J gave up 5 bases and V 7 bases, and 9 bases lay outside the gene matches. This CDR3 has 15 amino acids. As DNA, the CDR3 is TGTGCCTCGGGGACAGGGTTTGTTTGGGCCAACGTCCTGACTTTC. Residues: CASGTGFVWANVLTF.

The gene calls are TRBV7-2 and TRBJ2-1, with a possible D match to TRBD2 (5 bases). Trimming pared 5 bases from V and 6 bases from J, leaving 14 bases between. Germline CDR1 and CDR2: SGHTA and FQGNSA. The CDR3 has 14 amino acids. CDR3 region: CASSLSGPLNEQFF. In nucleotides, the CDR3 is TGTGCCAGCAGCCTGAGCGGCCCCCTCAATGAGCAGTTCTTC.

The genes are TRBV3-1 (or the pseudogene TRBV3-2) and TRBJ2-1; no reliable D call. The CDR3 contains 14 residues. Germline loops: CDR1 LGHDT, CDR2 YNNKEL (reference sequence). V was cut by 1 base and J by 0 bases, with 4 bases left in between. Written as DNA, the CDR3 is TGTGCCAGCAGCCAAGGCAGCTCCTACAATGAGCAGTTCTTC. It translates to CASSQGSSYNEQFF.